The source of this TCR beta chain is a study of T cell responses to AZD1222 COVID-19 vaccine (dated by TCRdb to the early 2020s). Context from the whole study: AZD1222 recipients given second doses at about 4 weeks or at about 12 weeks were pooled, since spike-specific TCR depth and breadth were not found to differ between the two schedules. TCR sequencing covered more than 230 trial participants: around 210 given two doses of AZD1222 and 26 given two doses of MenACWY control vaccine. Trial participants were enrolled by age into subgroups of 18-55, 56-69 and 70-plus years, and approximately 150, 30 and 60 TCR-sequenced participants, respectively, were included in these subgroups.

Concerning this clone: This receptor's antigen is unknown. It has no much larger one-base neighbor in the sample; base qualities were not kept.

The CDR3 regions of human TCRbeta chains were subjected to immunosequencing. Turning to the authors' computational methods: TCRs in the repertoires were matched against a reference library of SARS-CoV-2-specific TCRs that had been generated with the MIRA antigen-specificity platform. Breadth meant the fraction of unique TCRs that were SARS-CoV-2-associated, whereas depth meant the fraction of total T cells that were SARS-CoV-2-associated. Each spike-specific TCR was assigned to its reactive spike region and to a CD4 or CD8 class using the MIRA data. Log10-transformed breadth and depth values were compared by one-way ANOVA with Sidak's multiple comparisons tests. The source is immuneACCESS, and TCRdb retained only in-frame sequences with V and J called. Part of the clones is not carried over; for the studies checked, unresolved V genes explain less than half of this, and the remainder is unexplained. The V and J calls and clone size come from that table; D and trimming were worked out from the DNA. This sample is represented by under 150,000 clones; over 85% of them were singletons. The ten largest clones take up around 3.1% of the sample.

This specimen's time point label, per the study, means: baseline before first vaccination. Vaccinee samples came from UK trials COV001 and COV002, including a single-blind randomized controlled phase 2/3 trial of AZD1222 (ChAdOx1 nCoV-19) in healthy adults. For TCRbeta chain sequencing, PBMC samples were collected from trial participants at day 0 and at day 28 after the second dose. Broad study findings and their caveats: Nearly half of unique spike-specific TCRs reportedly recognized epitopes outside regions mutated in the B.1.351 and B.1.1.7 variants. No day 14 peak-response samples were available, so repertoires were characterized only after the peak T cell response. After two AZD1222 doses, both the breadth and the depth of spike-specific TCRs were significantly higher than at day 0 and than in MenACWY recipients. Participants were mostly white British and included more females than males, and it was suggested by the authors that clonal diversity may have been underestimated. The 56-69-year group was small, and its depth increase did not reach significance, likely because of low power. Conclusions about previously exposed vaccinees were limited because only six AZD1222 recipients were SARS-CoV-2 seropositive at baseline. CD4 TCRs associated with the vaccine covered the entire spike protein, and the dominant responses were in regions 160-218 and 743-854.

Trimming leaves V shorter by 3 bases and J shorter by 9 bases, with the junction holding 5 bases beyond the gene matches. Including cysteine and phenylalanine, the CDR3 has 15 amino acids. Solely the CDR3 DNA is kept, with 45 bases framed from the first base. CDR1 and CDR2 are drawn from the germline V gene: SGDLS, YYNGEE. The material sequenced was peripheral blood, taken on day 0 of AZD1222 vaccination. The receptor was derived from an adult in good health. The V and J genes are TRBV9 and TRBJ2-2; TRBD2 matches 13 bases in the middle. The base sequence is TGTGCCAGCAGCGCAACTAGCGGGAGGGGCCGGGAGCTGTTTTTT. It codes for CASSATSGRGRELFF.